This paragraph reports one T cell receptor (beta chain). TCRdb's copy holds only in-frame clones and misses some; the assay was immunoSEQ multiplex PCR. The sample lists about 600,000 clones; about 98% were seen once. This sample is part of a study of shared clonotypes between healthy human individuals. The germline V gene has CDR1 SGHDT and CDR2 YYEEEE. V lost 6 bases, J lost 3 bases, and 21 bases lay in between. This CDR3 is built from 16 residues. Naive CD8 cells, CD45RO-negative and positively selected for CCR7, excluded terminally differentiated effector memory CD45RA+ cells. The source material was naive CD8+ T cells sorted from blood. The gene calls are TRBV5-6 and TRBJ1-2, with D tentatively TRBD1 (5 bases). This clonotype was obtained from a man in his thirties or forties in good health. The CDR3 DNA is TGTGCCAGCACCCCGGATGTGGGGGAGGGCCACTATGGCTACACCTTC. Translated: CASTPDVGEGHYGYTF.